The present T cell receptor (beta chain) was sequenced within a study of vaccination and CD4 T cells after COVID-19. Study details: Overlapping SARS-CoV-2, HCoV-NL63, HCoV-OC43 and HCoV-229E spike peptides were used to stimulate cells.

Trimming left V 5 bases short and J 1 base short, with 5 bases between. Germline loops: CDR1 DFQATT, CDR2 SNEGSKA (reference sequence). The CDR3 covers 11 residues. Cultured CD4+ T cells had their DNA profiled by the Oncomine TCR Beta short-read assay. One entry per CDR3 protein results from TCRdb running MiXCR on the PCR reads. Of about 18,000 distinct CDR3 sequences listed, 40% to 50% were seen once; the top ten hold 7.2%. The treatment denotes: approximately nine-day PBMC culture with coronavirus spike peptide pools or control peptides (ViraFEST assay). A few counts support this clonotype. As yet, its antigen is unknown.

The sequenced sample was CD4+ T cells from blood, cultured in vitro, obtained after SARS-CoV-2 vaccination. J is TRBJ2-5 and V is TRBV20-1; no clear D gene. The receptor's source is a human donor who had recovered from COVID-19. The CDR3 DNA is TGCAGTGCTCGAATCCAAGAGACCCAGTACTTC. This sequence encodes CSARIQETQYF.